This TCR beta chain was identified in a study of blood T cell repertoires in COVID-19. The method was immunoSEQ multiplex PCR; TCRdb's version includes in-frame clones alone and lacks a portion of them. The sample holds about 390,000 clones; more than 70% are singletons and the top ten take approximately 2.5%. Deletions cut 4 bases from V and 4 bases from J, with 14 bases between. Germline V gives CDR1 SGDLS, CDR2 YYNGEE. The CDR3 length is 14 residues. The chain is built from TRBV9 and TRBJ1-2; D is unresolved. The receptor comes from a woman aged 55-69 years with COVID-19, enrolled during active disease. Sequences were obtained from peripheral blood. The CDR3 DNA reads as TGTGCCAGCAGCCTCGGGCTCACTAGCTATGGCTACACCTTC. Translation: CASSLGLTSYGYTF.